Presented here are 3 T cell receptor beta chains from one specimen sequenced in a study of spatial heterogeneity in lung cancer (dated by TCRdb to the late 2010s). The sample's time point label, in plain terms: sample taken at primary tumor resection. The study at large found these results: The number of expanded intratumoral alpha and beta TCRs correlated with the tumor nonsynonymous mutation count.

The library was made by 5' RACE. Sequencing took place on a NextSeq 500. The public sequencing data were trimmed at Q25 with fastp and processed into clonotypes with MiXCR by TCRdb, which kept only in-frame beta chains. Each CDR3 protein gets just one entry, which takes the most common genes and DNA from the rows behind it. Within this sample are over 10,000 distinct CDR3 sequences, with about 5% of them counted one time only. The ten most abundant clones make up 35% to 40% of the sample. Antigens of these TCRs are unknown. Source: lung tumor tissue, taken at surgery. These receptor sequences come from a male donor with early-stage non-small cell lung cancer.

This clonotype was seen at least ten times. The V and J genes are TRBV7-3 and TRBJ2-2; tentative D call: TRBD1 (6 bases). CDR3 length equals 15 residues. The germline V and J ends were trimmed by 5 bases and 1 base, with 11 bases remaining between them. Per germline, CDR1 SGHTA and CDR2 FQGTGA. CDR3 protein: CASSLLTGNTGELFF. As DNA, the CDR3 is TGTGCCAGCAGCCTCCTGACAGGGAACACCGGGGAGCTGTTTTTT.

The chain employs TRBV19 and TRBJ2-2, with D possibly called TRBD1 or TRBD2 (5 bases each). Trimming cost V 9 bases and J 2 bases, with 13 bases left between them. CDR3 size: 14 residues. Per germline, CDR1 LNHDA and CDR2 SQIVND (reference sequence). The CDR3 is CASSGTVNTGELFF. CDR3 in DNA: TGTGCCAGCTCCGGGACGGTAAACACCGGGGAGCTGTTTTTT. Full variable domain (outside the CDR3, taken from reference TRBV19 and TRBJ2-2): DGGITQSPKYLFRKEGQNVTLSCEQNLNHDAMYWYRQDPGQGLRLIYYSQIVNDFQKGDIAEGYSVSREKKESFPLTVTSAQKNPTAFYLCASSGTVNTGELFFGEGSRLTVL.

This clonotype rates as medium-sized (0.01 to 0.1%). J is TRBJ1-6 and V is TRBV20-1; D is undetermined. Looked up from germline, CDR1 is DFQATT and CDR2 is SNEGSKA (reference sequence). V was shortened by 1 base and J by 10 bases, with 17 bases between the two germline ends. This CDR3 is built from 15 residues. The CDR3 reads CSARGRAEHDSPLHF. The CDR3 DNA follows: TGCAGTGCTAGAGGGCGGGCAGAACATGACTCACCCCTCCACTTT.